The next 20 T cell receptor beta chains were all read from a single sample in a study of T-cell reconstitution after alpha-beta-depleted transplantation in children. TCRbeta library preparation incorporated unique molecular identifiers. TCRdb analysed the PCR reads with MiXCR anew, one entry per CDR3 protein. The sample has hundreds of thousands of distinct CDR3 sequences; 10% to 13% are singletons. The sample in question was PBMCs, obtained before TCRalphabeta/CD19-depleted stem cell transplant. Source of these receptors: a child younger than 10 with inherited bone marrow failure, due to receive a stem cell transplant.

In its sample, this clonotype was seen many times. The V gene is TRBV27, the J gene TRBJ2-1; perhaps D is TRBD1 or TRBD2 (5 bases each). The CDR3 loop spans 15 amino acids. V shed 2 bases and J shed 9 bases, with 17 bases lying between them. Germline lookup yields CDR1 MNHEY and CDR2 SMNVEV (reference sequence). The CDR3 sequence is CASSLPGAPGSEQFF. The CDR3 region has the DNA TGTGCCAGCAGTTTACCCGGGGCCCCAGGGAGTGAGCAGTTCTTC.

This clonotype appeared a few times. The genes are TRBV15 and TRBJ2-2; 10 bases fit TRBD2. CDR3 length: 18 residues. Per germline, CDR1 LNHNV and CDR2 YYDKDF (reference sequence). V lost 10 bases to trimming and J lost 0 bases; unmatched junction nucleotides: 14. The CDR3 bases are TGTGCCAGCGGCGGACTAGCGGACCCCCTTCCGAACACCGGGGAGCTGTTTTTT. The encoded protein is CASGGLADPLPNTGELFF.

There are many counts of this clonotype. This chain connects TRBV7-7 to TRBJ2-5; weak D call: TRBD1 (6 bases). V was clipped by 4 bases and J by 4 bases, with 13 bases between them. CDR1 SSHAT and CDR2 FNYEAQ come from the germline V gene (reference sequence). The CDR3 totals 14 residues. CDR3 sequence (DNA): TGTGCCAGCAGCTCTCTCCCCAGGGGAGAGACCCAGTACTTC. It translates to CASSSLPRGETQYF. The variable domain in full, with the rest retrieved from reference TRBV7-7 and TRBJ2-5, is GAGVSQSPRYKVTKRGQDVTLRCDPISSHATLYWYQQALGQGPEFLTYFNYEAQPDKSGLPSDRFSAERPEGSISTLTIQRTEQRDSAMYRCASSSLPRGETQYFGPGTRLLVL.

In its sample, this clonotype was seen many times. This chain joins TRBV7-6 and TRBJ1-2; perhaps TRBD1 as D (6 bases). The CDR3 contains 13 residues. V lost 0 bases and J lost 8, with 10 bases in between. Germline loops: CDR1 SGHVS, CDR2 FNYEAQ. CDR3 nucleotides: TGTGCCAGCAGCTTAGCGGGGGGCCAGGGCTACACCTTC. As protein: CASSLAGGQGYTF.

This clonotype was seen at least ten times. The V and J genes are TRBV7-2 and TRBJ1-5; no reliable D call. The germline gives CDR1 SGHTA, CDR2 FQGNSA. Trimming took 5 bases from V and 4 from J, leaving 9 bases between them. This CDR3 contains 13 residues. The CDR3 DNA reads TGTGCCAGCAGCCCTGATAGGAATCAGCCCCAGCATTTT. Protein sequence: CASSPDRNQPQHF.

The V and J genes are TRBV30 and TRBJ2-5; D is unresolved. Germline assignment: CDR1 GTSNPN and CDR2 SVGIG (reference sequence). V dropped 2 bases and J dropped 7 bases, with 17 bases sitting between them. This CDR3 has 14 residues. For the CDR3, the DNA is TGTGCCTGGAGTAGGGCAGCCGCCCCCGGGACCCAGTACTTC. Its protein is CAWSRAAAPGTQYF.

This chain connects TRBV29-1 to TRBJ1-1, with 11 bases identical to TRBD1. Germline lookup yields CDR1 SQVTM and CDR2 ANQGSEA. The CDR3 extends over 16 amino acids. V lost 4 bases and J lost 2; bases outside the gene matches: 9. This CDR3 is CSVGTGGFSINTEAFF. In DNA, the CDR3 is TGCAGCGTTGGGACAGGGGGCTTCAGTATCAACACTGAAGCTTTCTTT.

This clonotype was seen many times. The chain recombines TRBV27 with TRBJ2-7; maybe TRBD1 (5 bases). Trimming left V 1 base short and J 5 bases short, with 15 bases between. There are 15 residues in the CDR3. Germline V gene sequence: CDR1 MNHEY, CDR2 SMNVEV (reference sequence). This CDR3 is CASSLFWQGVHEQYF. The CDR3 bases are TGTGCCAGCAGTTTATTTTGGCAGGGCGTCCACGAGCAGTACTTC.

The chain employs TRBV4-2 and TRBJ2-3, with 15 nucleotides matching TRBD2. The CDR3 is 18 residues long. Germline V gene sequence: CDR1 LGHNA, CDR2 YNFKEQ. The junction had 8 bases not matched to a gene; V was cut back by 3 bases and J by 4 bases. The CDR3 DNA is TGTGCCAGCAGCCACGGACTAGCGGGAGGGAGAGTGGCAGATACGCAGTATTTT. Its translation: CASSHGLAGGRVADTQYF.

This clonotype was recorded many times. J is TRBJ1-4 and V is TRBV7-6; D is ambiguous. The CDR3 runs 18 residues. Looked up from germline, CDR1 is SGHVS and CDR2 is FNYEAQ. V was cut by 4 bases and J by 2 bases, with 20 bases left in between. CDR3: CASSSIRGSRSTNEKLFF. CDR3 bases: TGTGCCAGCAGCTCCATTCGTGGGTCCAGAAGCACTAATGAAAAACTGTTTTTT.

This clonotype was counted a few times. The gene calls are TRBV12-3 or TRBV12-4 and TRBJ2-1; D gene uncertain. The CDR3 extends over 13 amino acids. Trimming removed 8 bases at V and 6 bases at J, with 14 bases between. The CDR3 sequence is CASGVTPLNEQFF. The CDR3 nucleotides are TGTGCCAGCGGAGTCACGCCCCTCAATGAGCAGTTCTTC.

To note about this clonotype: With a much larger clone just one base away, this may be a read error. The genes are TRBV6-6 and TRBJ1-2, with a tentative D call TRBD1 (5 bases). The CDR3 covers 13 residues. Germline-derived CDR1 and CDR2 are MNHNY and SVGAGI (reference sequence). The CDR3 coding sequence is TGTACCAGCAGTCCCGGGGCCCGGTATGGCTACACCTTC. Amino acids: CTSSPGARYGYTF.

This clonotype turned up a few times. The rearrangement links TRBV6-1 to TRBJ2-7; tentative D call: TRBD1 (5 bases). Trimming took off 6 bases at V and 2 bases at J, with 14 bases between the two ends. CDR3 length: 14 amino acids. Germline assignment: CDR1 MNHNS and CDR2 SASEGT. CDR3 in amino acids: CASRDQGPAYEQYF. DNA for the CDR3: TGTGCCAGCAGGGACCAGGGCCCAGCCTACGAGCAGTACTTC.

This clonotype was counted a single time. A much larger clonotype is one base distant, so this may be a read error. Here the CDR3 DNA reads TGTGCCAGCATTTCGGCAGCGGGCTTAGGCTACACCTTC. This translates into CASISAAGLGYTF. The chain is built from TRBV6-6 and TRBJ1-2, with unresolved D. Germline assignment: CDR1 MNHNY and CDR2 SVGAGI (reference sequence). The germline V and J ends were trimmed by 7 bases and 8 bases, with 17 bases remaining between them. The CDR3 has 13 amino acids.

This clonotype was counted only a few times. The chain uses TRBV21-1 and TRBJ2-2; the D call of TRBD1 is as the table states it, not checked on the DNA. TRBV21-1 is labeled a pseudogene. The CDR3 has 16 residues. Here the CDR3 DNA reads TGTGCCAGCAGCAAAGTTGACGGGGGGGGGACCGGGGAGCTGTTTTTT. It codes for CASSKVDGGGTGELFF.

This clonotype was found many times. The chain couples TRBV5-1 to TRBJ2-7; 8 bases line up with TRBD2. The CDR3 has 15 amino acids. Germline CDR1 SGHRS, CDR2 YFSETQ. V lost 0 bases, J lost 5 bases, and 7 bases stayed unmatched. CDR3 protein: CASSLGEREIHEQYF. Written as DNA, the CDR3 is TGCGCCAGCAGCTTGGGCGAGCGGGAGATCCACGAGCAGTACTTC.

This clonotype was observed at least ten times. The junction differs from germline at one of its ends, possibly a read error. The rearrangement joins TRBV28 to TRBJ2-3, with D maybe TRBD2 (5 bases). This CDR3 contains 14 residues. The germline V gene encodes CDR1 MDHEN and CDR2 SYDVKM. The DNA for the CDR3 is TGTGCCAGCAGTACTGGACCTAGCACAGATACGCATTATTTT. Translating it yields CASSTGPSTDTHYF.

To note about this clonotype: A read error may explain this, as a much larger clone is one base away. V and J are TRBV20-1 and TRBJ1-5, with D hard to call. Germline CDR1 is DFQATT and CDR2 is SNEGSKA (reference sequence). This CDR3 has 15 residues. V gave up 3 bases and J gave up 0 bases, with 12 bases separating them. Here the CDR3 reads CSASGSLHSNQPQHF. Written as DNA, the CDR3 is TGCAGTGCTAGTGGGTCGTTGCATAGCAATCAGCCCCAGCATTTT.

This clonotype turned up a few times. J is TRBJ2-7 and V is TRBV12-3 or TRBV12-4, with a possible D match to TRBD1 (5 bases). This CDR3 has 14 residues. Trimming took 3 bases from V and 3 from J, leaving 12 bases between them. CDR3 amino acids: CASSLGLGDYEQYF. The CDR3 DNA reads TGTGCCAGCAGTTTGGGTCTAGGGGACTACGAGCAGTACTTC.

This clonotype was detected ten times or more. The chain carries TRBV20-1 and TRBJ2-2; D perhaps matches TRBD1 (6 bases). Germline V gene sequence: CDR1 DFQATT, CDR2 SNEGSKA (reference sequence). The V end was cut by 3 bases, the J end by 3 bases, with 17 bases between. The CDR3 covers 16 residues. The CDR3 DNA reads as TGCAGTGCTAGTAGGGGGAGCGCCGTGCACACCGGGGAGCTGTTTTTT. Amino acids: CSASRGSAVHTGELFF.